The subject of this entry is one T cell receptor beta chain. Germline is not matched at one junction end, which may reflect a read error. This sample was taken from a study of blood T cell repertoires in COVID-19. Across the whole study: COVID-19 samples collected from the United States, Italy and Spain covered acute and convalescent phases. PBMCs, B-cell-depleted T cells, or T cells were the source of the cDNA or gDNA that made up the material.

As processed by the authors: From reference gene primer amplification, estimates of nucleated cell counts were derived. Assay used: immunoSEQ multiplex PCR; TCRdb lists only in-frame clones, some missing. V and J calls and clone size are copied from that table; D and trimming were computed from the DNA. The repertoire holds roughly 180,000 clones, with around 88% as singletons. This CDR3 spans 10 amino acids. Germline V gene sequence: CDR1 MDHEN, CDR2 SYDVKM. The sequencing sample was made of peripheral blood. The receptor was isolated from a woman aged 30 to 39 with acute or convalescent COVID-19. The rearrangement links TRBV28 to TRBJ1-2; 8 positions agree with TRBD1. This CDR3 is CASSGTGSYF. CDR3 DNA: TGTGCCAGCAGCGGGACAGGTTCCTACTTC.